A single sample is the source of the 15 T cell receptor beta chains below, sequenced in a study of early T cells in non-severe SARS-CoV-2 infection. TCRdb re-called the 5' RACE reads with MiXCR, one entry per CDR3 protein. The sample contains approximately 28,000 distinct CDR3 sequences, approximately 4.1% of which appear only once. The sample comprised whole blood. These receptor sequences come from an adult who was a healthcare worker with PCR-confirmed SARS-CoV-2 infection or an uninfected control (not recorded which).

In this sample, this clonotype is medium-sized. The V gene is TRBV5-5, the J gene TRBJ1-4, with D possibly being TRBD1 (6 bases). Germline CDR1 is SGHKS and CDR2 is YYEKEE (reference sequence). The CDR3 has 15 amino acids. V was shortened by 6 bases and J by 6 bases, with 18 bases between the two germline ends. The CDR3 spells CASTYWGTPDEKLFF. The CDR3 DNA reads TGTGCCAGCACCTACTGGGGGACACCCGATGAAAAACTGTTTTTT.

The chain joins TRBV7-2 to TRBJ2-7; the match to TRBD2 covers 13 bases. There are 15 residues in the CDR3. The V segment lost 6 bases and the J segment 2 bases; nucleotides outside the gene matches: 4. The germline V gene has CDR1 SGHTA and CDR2 FQGNSA. The CDR3 sequence: CASRPGLAGAYEQYF. CDR3 in DNA: TGTGCCAGCAGACCAGGACTAGCGGGGGCCTACGAGCAGTACTTC.

This sequence joins TRBV5-1 and TRBJ2-1; 7 bases are shared with TRBD1. V shed 4 bases and J 9 bases; nucleotides not matched to a gene: 4. Germline V gene sequence: CDR1 SGHRS, CDR2 YFSETQ. The CDR3 has 12 residues. The DNA of the CDR3 is TGCGCCAGCAGCCCGACAGGGACTGAGCAGTTCTTC. Its translation is CASSPTGTEQFF.

This clonotype counts as medium-sized. The rearrangement joins TRBV27 to TRBJ1-1; weak D call: TRBD1 (6 bases). V was pared by 5 bases and J by 5 bases, with 15 bases between. Germline loops: CDR1 MNHEY, CDR2 SMNVEV (reference sequence). This CDR3 is built from 14 residues. CDR3 in amino acids: CASSPRDTLTEAFF. The CDR3 DNA follows: TGTGCCAGCAGTCCTAGGGACACCCTGACTGAAGCTTTCTTT.

This clonotype appeared many times. V usage is TRBV12-3 or TRBV12-4 and J usage is TRBJ1-2; D not resolved. V shed 3 bases and J shed 0 bases, with 11 bases lying between them. The CDR3 totals 15 residues. The CDR3 here is CASSFMAATNYGYTF. As DNA, the CDR3 is TGTGCCAGCAGTTTCATGGCAGCTACTAACTATGGCTACACCTTC.

The chain recombines TRBV7-8 with TRBJ2-7; 8 bases are a match to TRBD1. The ends lost 4 bases at V and 10 bases at J; junction bases unmatched: 6. Per the germline V gene, CDR1 is SGHVS and CDR2 is FQNEAQ. This CDR3 comprises 12 residues. In nucleotides, the CDR3 is TGTGCCAGCAGCTCGGGACAGGCCTACCAGTACTTC. Encoded protein: CASSSGQAYQYF.

This clonotype was found many times. The chain combines TRBV7-9 with TRBJ1-2; D perhaps matches TRBD1 (6 bases). Trimming removed 3 bases at V and 3 bases at J, with 17 bases between. The CDR3 consists of 16 residues. Germline CDR1 is SEHNR and CDR2 is FQNEAQ (reference sequence). The CDR3 loop is CASSLTGVGPDYGYTF. For the CDR3, the DNA is TGTGCCAGCAGCTTGACAGGAGTCGGGCCGGACTATGGCTACACCTTC.

The table lists this clonotype with many counts. The V call is TRBV7-2, the J call TRBJ2-1; no reliable D call. CDR3 length equals 15 residues. CDR1 is SGHTA, CDR2 FQGNSA, per germline. Trimming pared 0 bases from V and 11 bases from J, leaving 17 bases between. CDR3 sequence (DNA): TGTGCCAGCAGCTTAGCGATCAATGGAGCTCAGAAGCAGTTCTTC. It is translated as CASSLAINGAQKQFF.

This clonotype was observed at least ten times. This rearrangement joins TRBV20-1 to TRBJ1-6; 7 nucleotides agree with TRBD1. The ends lost 2 bases at V and 7 bases at J; junction bases unmatched: 5. The CDR3 extends over 14 amino acids. CDR1 and CDR2 from the germline V gene are DFQATT and SNEGSKA (reference sequence). The CDR3 DNA reads TGCAGTGCTAGAAAGGGGGCGTTCAATTCACCCCTCCACTTT. It translates to CSARKGAFNSPLHF.

This clonotype appeared many times. The rearrangement joins TRBV5-1 to TRBJ2-7; 9 nucleotides agree with TRBD2. V lost 0 bases, J lost 2 bases, and 3 bases stayed unmatched. This CDR3 comprises 15 residues. Germline V CDR1 and CDR2: SGHRS, YFSETQ. This chain's CDR3 is CASSLALAGTYEQYF. The DNA for the CDR3 is TGCGCCAGCAGCTTGGCCCTAGCGGGAACCTACGAGCAGTACTTC.

This clonotype was detected ten times or more. The V gene is TRBV12-3 or TRBV12-4, the J gene TRBJ2-1, with D possibly being TRBD2 (6 bases). The CDR3 runs to 14 residues. V was shortened by 7 bases and J by 3 bases, with 13 bases between the two germline ends. CDR3 loop: CASTVGGFYNEQFF. The CDR3, as DNA: TGTGCCAGCACCGTGGGAGGTTTCTACAATGAGCAGTTCTTC.

In this sample, this clonotype turned up many times. The chain combines TRBV7-9 with TRBJ2-6; 7 bases map to TRBD1. From germline, CDR1 is SEHNR and CDR2 FQNEAQ (reference sequence). The CDR3 loop spans 18 amino acids. J lost 0 bases, V lost 5 bases, and 10 bases had no gene match. The CDR3 reads CASSANRGDSSGANVLTF. The CDR3 DNA reads as TGTGCCAGCAGCGCAAACAGGGGTGACAGCTCTGGGGCCAACGTCCTGACTTTC.

This clonotype was counted only a few times. The chain carries TRBV6-6 and TRBJ2-3; D possibly corresponds to TRBD2 (6 bases). From germline, CDR1 is MNHNY and CDR2 SVGAGI (reference sequence). The CDR3 has 15 residues. The ends were cut back, 7 bases at V and 3 bases at J, with 17 bases in the middle. CDR3 DNA sequence: TGTGCCAGCACTCTCGGGACTCTACTAACAGATACGCAGTATTTT. It specifies CASTLGTLLTDTQYF.

This clonotype showed up many times. V and J are TRBV4-1 and TRBJ2-7, with D possibly TRBD2 on 6 matching bases. The germline V and J ends were trimmed by 3 bases and 6 bases, with 24 bases remaining between them. The CDR3 consists of 17 residues. Germline values: CDR1 MGHRA, CDR2 YSYEKL. The CDR3 DNA reads TGCGCCAGCAGCCAGGATCCCGGGGGAGCGGAGCACCTCGAGCAGTACTTC. Protein sequence: CASSQDPGGAEHLEQYF.

This clonotype was detected many times. V gene TRBV28 combines with J gene TRBJ2-3; 8 nucleotides align to TRBD2. Germline V CDR1 and CDR2: MDHEN, SYDVKM. V gave up 4 bases and J gave up 0 bases; unmatched junction bases: 9. The CDR3 is 17 amino acids. Here the CDR3 DNA reads TGTGCCAGCAGTTCCCCGACTAGCGTCCTTAGCACAGATACGCAGTATTTT. This gives the protein CASSSPTSVLSTDTQYF.